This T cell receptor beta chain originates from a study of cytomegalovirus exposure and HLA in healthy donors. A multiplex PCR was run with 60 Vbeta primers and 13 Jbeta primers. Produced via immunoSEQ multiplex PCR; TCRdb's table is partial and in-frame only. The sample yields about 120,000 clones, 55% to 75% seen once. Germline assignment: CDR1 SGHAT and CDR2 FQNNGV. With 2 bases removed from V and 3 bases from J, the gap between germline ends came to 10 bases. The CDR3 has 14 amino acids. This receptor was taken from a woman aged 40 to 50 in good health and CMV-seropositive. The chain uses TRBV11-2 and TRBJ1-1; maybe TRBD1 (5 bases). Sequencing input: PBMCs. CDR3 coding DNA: TGTGCCAGCAGCTTATACGGGGGGGACACTGAAGCTTTCTTT. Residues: CASSLYGGDTEAFF.